This T cell receptor (beta chain) appears in the sequencing data of a study of long-term antiretroviral therapy in people with HIV. An immunoSEQ assay, version v3.0, was performed at survey level. Profiling relied on immunoSEQ multiplex PCR, and the TCRdb table lists in-frame clones only, not all of them. Among 20,000 or so clones listed, just over 75% were seen once. This CDR3 has 12 amino acids. Germline V CDR1 and CDR2: SGHNT, YENEEA. Trimming shortened V by 4 bases and J by 0 bases, and 4 bases separated the two germline ends. Sequenced here: unsorted PBMCs, sampled 0.5 years before starting antiretroviral therapy. The J gene is TRBJ2-7, the V gene TRBV11-3; D gene unclear. This receptor was taken from a woman between 50 and 59 years old with HIV. Here the CDR3 reads CASSSNSYEQYF. In DNA, the CDR3 is TGTGCCAGCAGCTCTAACTCCTACGAGCAGTACTTC.